The following is a T cell receptor beta chain sequence with its context. The ends were cut back, 7 bases at V and 1 base at J, with 13 bases in the middle. CDR3 length equals 15 residues. The germline CDR1 and CDR2 sequences are SNHLY and FYNNEI. This record comes from a study of OX40 agonist ivuxolimab in advanced cancers. In the study overall: Partial response was recorded in three patients: one hepatocellular carcinoma and two cutaneous melanoma cases.

Data came from immunoSEQ multiplex PCR; TCRdb stores just in-frame clones and leaves some out. This sample has approximately 70,000 clones, with roughly four fifths found just once. The chain combines TRBV2 with TRBJ2-2, with a possible D match to TRBD1 (5 bases). This specimen consisted of CD4+ or CD8+ T cells sorted from blood, obtained in a trial of the OX40 agonist ivuxolimab. This sequence originates from an adult with an advanced solid tumor such as melanoma, head and neck, liver or kidney cancer. The CDR3 sequence is CASMRQGKNTGELFF. In DNA form, the CDR3 reads TGTGCCAGCATGAGGCAGGGAAAGAACACCGGGGAGCTGTTTTTT.